This passage covers 30 T cell receptor beta chains from one sample sequenced in a study of cytomegalovirus exposure and HLA in healthy donors. Use of 60 Vbeta and 13 Jbeta primers characterized the PCR. Data came from immunoSEQ multiplex PCR; TCRdb stores just in-frame clones and leaves some out. The table shows 200,000 to 250,000 clones, with 70% to 85% occurring only once. The material sequenced was PBMCs. The receptor set was obtained from a male donor in good health and CMV-seronegative.

The V call is TRBV28, the J call TRBJ1-3, with D uncertain. Trimming took off 7 bases at V and 2 bases at J, with 12 bases between the two ends. The CDR3 is made up of 14 amino acids. Germline V gives CDR1 MDHEN, CDR2 SYDVKM. CDR3 DNA sequence: TGTGCCAGCACGGAGGTTTTCGCTGGAAACACCATATATTTT. This encodes CASTEVFAGNTIYF.

The chain joins TRBV15 to TRBJ2-5, with TRBD2 matching 12 bases. The CDR3 spans 20 residues. The ends lost 1 base at V and 1 base at J; junction bases unmatched: 13. Germline V lookup: CDR1 LNHNV, CDR2 YYDKDF (reference sequence). CDR3 sequence (DNA): TGTGCCACCAGCAGAGTACCCGGACTAGCGGGACTGACACTCCAAGAGACCCAGTACTTC. Its protein is CATSRVPGLAGLTLQETQYF.

V and J are TRBV30 and TRBJ2-7; perhaps TRBD2 as D (5 bases). The germline gives CDR1 GTSNPN, CDR2 SVGIG (reference sequence). V was shortened by 1 base and J by 4 bases, with 14 bases between the two germline ends. The CDR3 totals 14 residues. CDR3 in amino acids: CAWSAGLAGYEQYF. CDR3 DNA: TGTGCCTGGAGTGCTGGTCTAGCTGGGTACGAGCAGTACTTC.

The chain is built from TRBV6-6 and TRBJ2-1; a weak D match, TRBD2 (6 bases). Germline-derived CDR1 and CDR2 are MNHNY and SVGAGI (reference sequence). Trimming stripped 5 bases from V and 7 bases from J, with 9 bases between. The CDR3 is 12 residues long. CDR3 residues: CASSQAGNEQFF. The CDR3 bases are TGTGCCAGCAGTCAGGCGGGGAATGAGCAGTTCTTC.

V is TRBV4-1 and J is TRBJ2-3; D gene unclear. This CDR3 is built from 15 residues. Germline-derived CDR1 and CDR2 are MGHRA and YSYEKL. V gave up 0 bases and J gave up 6 bases, with 13 bases separating them. The CDR3 DNA is TGCGCCAGCAGCCAAGATCGGCGGTACCAGGATACGCAGTATTTT. Protein sequence: CASSQDRRYQDTQYF.

The CDR3 DNA sequence: TGTGCCAGCAGCAACGGGGACTACAATGAGCAGTTCTTC. It specifies CASSNGDYNEQFF. The chain is built from TRBV21-1 and TRBJ2-1; TRBD2, the table's D call, was not compared with the DNA. TRBV21-1 is described as a pseudogene. CDR3 length: 13 amino acids.

The V call is TRBV7-9, the J call TRBJ2-1; tentatively, D is TRBD1 (6 bases). Germline V gene data show CDR1 as SEHNR and CDR2 as FQNEAQ (reference sequence). The CDR3 has 15 residues. V lost 5 bases, J lost 2 bases, and 13 bases lay in between. CDR3 protein: CASSPARDTYNEQFF. The CDR3 DNA is TGTGCCAGCAGCCCGGCGAGGGACACCTACAATGAGCAGTTCTTC.

This chain uses TRBV29-1 with TRBJ2-7, with a weak D call TRBD1 (5 bases). Germline V gene sequence: CDR1 SQVTM, CDR2 ANQGSEA. This CDR3 spans 13 amino acids. V lost 4 bases and J 2 bases, leaving 12 bases between the germline ends. The CDR3 spells CSVVTDMTYEQYF. Written as DNA, the CDR3 is TGCAGCGTTGTGACGGACATGACCTACGAGCAGTACTTC.

V is TRBV2 and J is TRBJ2-3; no clear D. The germline V gene encodes CDR1 SNHLY and CDR2 FYNNEI. V was pared by 6 bases and J by 1 base, with 11 bases between. CDR3 size: 14 residues. CDR3 region: CASSRVVGTDTQYF. CDR3 DNA sequence: TGTGCCAGCAGCCGGGTGGTGGGCACAGATACGCAGTATTTT.

This chain connects TRBV6-1 to TRBJ1-3, with 7 bases matching TRBD1. Germline CDR1 and CDR2: MNHNS and SASEGT. After removal of 7 bases from V and 1 base from J, the junction contained 4 bases not matched to a gene. This CDR3 is 14 amino acids long. The CDR3 nucleotides are TGTGCCAGCACCAGGGGGAGGTCTGGAAACACCATATATTTT. Translated: CASTRGRSGNTIYF.

J is TRBJ2-7 and V is TRBV19; 10 bases match TRBD2. The V segment lost 5 bases and the J segment 5 bases; nucleotides outside the gene matches: 12. This CDR3 comprises 16 residues. CDR1 is LNHDA and CDR2 is SQIVND in the germline V gene (reference sequence). The CDR3 DNA reads as TGTGCCAGTAGTTTCCTCCCTAGCGGGAGTTTCGACGAGCAGTACTTC. Translated, it gives CASSFLPSGSFDEQYF.

A single count supports this clone. This chain links TRBV18 with TRBJ2-5; tentative D call: TRBD2 (5 bases). Between the trimmed V and J ends, which lost 2 bases and 0 bases, there was a span of 22 bases. The CDR3 is 19 residues long. The V gene's germline CDR1 is KGHSH and CDR2 LQKENI. As DNA, the CDR3 is TGTGCCAGCTCACCAGCGGGCCTACCAATAGCAACTGACCAAGAGACCCAGTACTTC. Encoded protein: CASSPAGLPIATDQETQYF.

The chain employs TRBV29-1 and TRBJ2-5; D gene uncertain. The CDR3 is 12 amino acids. Germline V lookup: CDR1 SQVTM, CDR2 ANQGSEA. Trimming pared 1 base from V and 5 bases from J, leaving 8 bases between. The CDR3 sequence: CSVEGGLETQYF. CDR3 bases: TGCAGCGTTGAAGGAGGATTGGAGACCCAGTACTTC.

The chain couples TRBV19 to TRBJ1-5; 9 bases fit TRBD1. The J segment lost 3 bases and the V segment lost 6 bases, leaving 6 bases of the junction unmatched. Germline CDR1 reads LNHDA; CDR2 reads SQIVND (reference sequence). This CDR3 comprises 15 residues. Here the CDR3 reads CASSFGTGNNQPQHF. The CDR3 nucleotides are TGTGCCAGTAGCTTCGGGACAGGGAACAATCAGCCCCAGCATTTT.

The chain is built from TRBV6-1 and TRBJ2-7, with TRBD1 matching 7 bases. Germline V lookup: CDR1 MNHNS, CDR2 SASEGT. This CDR3 is 14 amino acids long. Germline trimming cut 9 bases from V and 6 bases from J; bases unmatched to any gene: 14. CDR3 in amino acids: CASYSTGTAFEQYF. CDR3 nucleotide sequence: TGTGCCAGTTATTCGACTGGGACAGCTTTCGAGCAGTACTTC.

The V gene is TRBV11-3, the J gene TRBJ2-2; D unresolved. The CDR3 runs 14 residues. V shed 3 bases and J shed 6 bases, with 11 bases lying between them. The germline gives CDR1 SGHNT, CDR2 YENEEA. DNA for the CDR3: TGTGCCAGCAGCTTGTACAGTGGTGCCGGGGAGCTGTTTTTT. It translates to CASSLYSGAGELFF.

The chain has TRBV29-1 and TRBJ2-1; no definite D call. The CDR3 sequence is 10 residues long. Trimming cost V 5 bases and J 7 bases, with 6 bases left between them. CDR1 and CDR2 from the germline V gene are SQVTM and ANQGSEA. The DNA for the CDR3 is TGCAGCGTTCGCCAGAATGAGCAGTTCTTC. Translation: CSVRQNEQFF.

The genes are TRBV19 and TRBJ2-3, with TRBD2 matching 12 bases. This CDR3 is built from 15 residues. With V trimmed by 11 bases and J by 5 bases, 11 bases remained unmatched. Germline V lookup: CDR1 LNHDA, CDR2 SQIVND (reference sequence). CDR3 nucleotide sequence: TGTGCCGTAGGAGGTCTAGCGGGAGGGGGAGATACGCAGTATTTT. Residues: CAVGGLAGGGDTQYF.

This clone was recorded only once. CDR3 DNA sequence: TGCAGGTCGGCGGGAGTACGGGAGCAGTTCTTC. It encodes CRSAGVREQFF. The gene calls are TRBV20-1 and TRBJ2-1; 7 nucleotides line up with TRBD2. There are 11 residues in the CDR3. Germline lookup yields CDR1 DFQATT and CDR2 SNEGSKA (reference sequence).

The rearrangement joins TRBV28 to TRBJ2-3; no definite D call. Germline lookup yields CDR1 MDHEN and CDR2 SYDVKM. The CDR3 has 13 residues. The V end lost 10 bases, the J end lost 0 bases, and 11 bases lay between the germline ends. The CDR3 loop reads CATRLTSTDTQYF. The CDR3 DNA sequence: TGTGCCACTCGGTTAACTAGCACAGATACGCAGTATTTT.

The chain combines TRBV18 with TRBJ2-7, with D possibly being TRBD1 (6 bases). Germline V CDR1 and CDR2: KGHSH, LQKENI. The CDR3 runs 15 residues. Deletions cut 4 bases from V and 2 bases from J, with 15 bases between. The CDR3, as DNA: TGTGCCAGCTCACTAGAGGGGACAATTGCCTACGAGCAGTACTTC. Amino acids: CASSLEGTIAYEQYF.

The chain is built from TRBV9 and TRBJ2-7; 7 nucleotides match TRBD2. The CDR3 runs 14 residues. Germline values: CDR1 SGDLS, CDR2 YYNGEE. V shed 4 bases, J shed 3 bases, and the junction held 7 bases outside the gene matches. The CDR3 nucleotides are TGTGCCAGCAGCCCGGGGGGAGGGTTCTACGAGCAGTACTTC. Its translation: CASSPGGGFYEQYF.

Here the CDR3 reads CASSANRGSNQPQHF. DNA for the CDR3: TGTGCCAGCAGTGCAAACAGGGGGAGCAATCAGCCCCAGCATTTT. The chain uses TRBV2 and TRBJ1-5; TRBD1 aligns across 8 bases. Per the germline V gene, CDR1 is SNHLY and CDR2 is FYNNEI. The ends lost 4 bases at V and 1 base at J; junction bases unmatched: 3. The CDR3 has 15 residues.

V gene TRBV28 combines with J gene TRBJ2-6; 8 nucleotides line up with TRBD2. This CDR3 is 17 amino acids long. J lost 2 bases, V lost 6 bases, and 9 bases had no gene match. Germline V gene sequence: CDR1 MDHEN, CDR2 SYDVKM. The CDR3, as DNA: TGTGCCAGCAGATACCATAGCGGGATAGCTGGGGCCAACGTCCTGACTTTC. Its translation: CASRYHSGIAGANVLTF.

This rearrangement joins TRBV29-1 to TRBJ2-2; D may be TRBD1 (7 bases). V was shortened by 4 bases and J by 5 bases, with 14 bases between the two germline ends. This CDR3 has 14 residues. CDR1 SQVTM and CDR2 ANQGSEA come from the germline V gene. DNA of the CDR3: TGCAGCGTTGCAGGAGGGGGCCGTACCGGGGAGCTGTTTTTT. It specifies CSVAGGGRTGELFF.

The rearrangement joins TRBV7-6 to TRBJ2-1; 10 bases match TRBD1. Germline V CDR1 and CDR2: SGHVS, FNYEAQ. With V trimmed by 8 bases and J by 6 bases, 7 bases remained unmatched. This CDR3 has 14 residues. CDR3: CASQTGTGANEQFF. DNA for the CDR3: TGTGCCAGCCAGACCGGGACAGGGGCCAATGAGCAGTTCTTC.

This clone appeared a few times. The sample holds other DNA sequences that translate to the same CDR3. The V call is TRBV5-6, the J call TRBJ2-5; D may be TRBD2 (6 bases). Germline CDR1 reads SGHDT; CDR2 reads YYEEEE. V was trimmed by 0 bases and J by 2 bases, leaving 8 bases between them. This CDR3 contains 14 residues. CDR3 sequence reads: CASSLGGGQETQYF. For the CDR3, the DNA is TGTGCCAGCAGCTTGGGTGGGGGGCAAGAGACCCAGTACTTC.

This clone appeared a single time. This chain links TRBV6-1 with TRBJ2-5, with a possible D match to TRBD1 (5 bases). The CDR3 is 13 amino acids. V gave up 1 base and J gave up 5 bases, with 8 bases separating them. Germline V CDR1 and CDR2: MNHNS, SASEGT. CDR3 region: CASSEVGVETQYF. CDR3 in DNA: TGTGCCAGCAGTGAAGTAGGGGTCGAGACCCAGTACTTC.

V usage is TRBV28 and J usage is TRBJ1-1, with a tentative D call TRBD1 (5 bases). V was pared by 5 bases and J by 5 bases, with 21 bases between. The CDR3 has 16 residues. In germline, CDR1 is MDHEN, CDR2 SYDVKM. The CDR3 region is CASSPPGLTEGTEAFF. DNA for the CDR3: TGTGCCAGCAGTCCTCCGGGACTCACAGAGGGGACTGAAGCTTTCTTT.

The V call is TRBV4-2, the J call TRBJ1-1; TRBD1 matches at 9 bases. Germline assignment: CDR1 LGHNA and CDR2 YNFKEQ. V lost 4 bases to trimming and J lost 1 base; unmatched junction nucleotides: 19. CDR3 length: 20 residues. Here the CDR3 DNA reads TGTGCCAGCAGCCGCCCAAAGGGACAGGGCGGGACAAATAGGAACACTGAAGCTTTCTTT. This translates into CASSRPKGQGGTNRNTEAFF.